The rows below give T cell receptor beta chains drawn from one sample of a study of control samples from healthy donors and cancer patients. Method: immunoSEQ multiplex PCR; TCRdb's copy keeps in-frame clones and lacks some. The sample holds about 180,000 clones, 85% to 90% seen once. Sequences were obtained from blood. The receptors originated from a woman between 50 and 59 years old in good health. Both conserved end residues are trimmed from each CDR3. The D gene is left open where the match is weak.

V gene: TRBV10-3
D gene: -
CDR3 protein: AIRDGGFSSYEQY

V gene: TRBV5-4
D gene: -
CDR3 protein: ASSLWLASGANVLT

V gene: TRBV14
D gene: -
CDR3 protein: ASSPFYNEQF

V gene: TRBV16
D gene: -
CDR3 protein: ASSQQHRVLINYGYT

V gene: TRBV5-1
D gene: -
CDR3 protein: AGARDWQETQY

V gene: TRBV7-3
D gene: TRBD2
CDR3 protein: ASSLSLADNEQF

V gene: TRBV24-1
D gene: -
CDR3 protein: ATSEAGVYGYT

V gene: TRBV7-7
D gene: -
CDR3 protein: ASSQSGGGRETQY

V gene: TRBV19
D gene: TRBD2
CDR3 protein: ASSIGTGGTQY

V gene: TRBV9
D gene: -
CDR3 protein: ASSVNTDTQY

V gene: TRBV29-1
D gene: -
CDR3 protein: SVESGGVGNTIY

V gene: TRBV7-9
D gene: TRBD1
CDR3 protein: ASSLRGTGKEKLF

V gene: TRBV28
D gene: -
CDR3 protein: ASSVWGAGNEKLF

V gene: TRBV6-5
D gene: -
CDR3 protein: ASSKRGGNNEQF

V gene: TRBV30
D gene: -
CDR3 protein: AWSDDPYNEQF